One sample yielded the 29 T cell receptor beta chains listed below, sequenced in a study of CD8 T cells in ankylosing spondylitis. TCRdb analysed the 5' RACE reads with MiXCR anew, one entry per CDR3 protein. The sample shows approximately 300,000 distinct CDR3 sequences, around 21% of them seen only once. Sequenced sample: blood, either unsorted or a sorted T cell fraction (not recorded which). The source is a female donor with ankylosing spondylitis or in good health (not recorded which).

The J gene is TRBJ1-1, the V gene TRBV7-8; D not certain. Germline lookup yields CDR1 SGHVS and CDR2 FQNEAQ. Trimming removed 5 bases from V and 0 bases from J, with 10 bases in between. The CDR3 spans 14 residues. DNA of the CDR3: TGTGCCAGCAGCCAACGAAAGATGAACACTGAAGCTTTCTTT. As protein: CASSQRKMNTEAFF. The complete variable domain, with remaining parts taken from reference TRBV7-8 and TRBJ1-1, reads GAGVSQSPRYKVAKRGQDVALRCDPISGHVSLFWYQQALGQGPEFLTYFQNEAQLDKSGLPSDRFFAERPEGSVSTLKIQRTQQEDSAVYLCASSQRKMNTEAFFGQGTRLTVV.

In its sample, this clonotype was seen a few times. CDR3 in amino acids: CSASLNLAQAYNEQFF. DNA for the CDR3: TGCAGTGCTAGCCTAAATCTAGCGCAAGCCTACAATGAGCAGTTCTTC. The chain employs TRBV20-1 and TRBJ2-1; tentative D call: TRBD2 (6 bases). V shed 3 bases and J shed 2 bases, with 17 bases lying between them. This CDR3 is 16 amino acids long. Germline CDR1 and CDR2: DFQATT and SNEGSKA (reference sequence).

This clonotype occurred a few times. The V gene is TRBV7-9, the J gene TRBJ2-1; 7 bases align to TRBD1. Germline values: CDR1 SEHNR, CDR2 FQNEAQ (reference sequence). V shed 5 bases and J 3 bases; nucleotides not matched to a gene: 7. The CDR3 length is 15 residues. The CDR3, as DNA: TGTGCCAGCAGCACCTACAGGGGCCGCTACAATGAGCAGTTCTTC. Translation gives CASSTYRGRYNEQFF. The full variable domain, completed using reference TRBV7-9 and TRBJ2-1, is DTGVSQNPRHKITKRGQNVTFRCDPISEHNRLYWYRQTLGQGPEFLTYFQNEAQLEKSRLLSDRFSAERPKGSFSTLEIQRTEQGDSAMYLCASSTYRGRYNEQFFGPGTRLTVL.

The V call is TRBV3-1, the J call TRBJ2-1; D gene uncertain. Trimming stripped 4 bases from V and 10 bases from J, with 14 bases between. Germline V gives CDR1 LGHDT, CDR2 YNNKEL (reference sequence). The CDR3 covers 13 residues. DNA for the CDR3: TGTGCCAGCAGCCTGAAAGGGCCTACGGAGCAGTTCTTC. This gives the protein CASSLKGPTEQFF.

This clonotype was counted a few times. This sequence joins TRBV20-1 and TRBJ2-5; perhaps TRBD2 as D (6 bases). With 3 bases removed from V and 2 bases from J, the gap between germline ends came to 13 bases. Germline CDR1 DFQATT, CDR2 SNEGSKA (reference sequence). The CDR3 sequence is 14 residues long. This chain's CDR3 is CSASPSGSQETQYF. The DNA of the CDR3 is TGCAGTGCTAGTCCGAGCGGGTCACAAGAGACCCAGTACTTC.

This clonotype was found many times. The V call is TRBV24-1, the J call TRBJ2-1; no reliable D call. The germline V gene encodes CDR1 KGHDR and CDR2 SFDVKD. CDR3 length equals 13 residues. The V gene lost 3 bases and the J gene lost 6 bases, with 8 bases spanning the gap. CDR3 sequence reads: CATSDGASNEQFF. The CDR3 DNA sequence: TGTGCCACCAGTGATGGAGCGAGCAATGAGCAGTTCTTC.

V is TRBV5-1 and J is TRBJ2-5; 8 bases agree with TRBD1. Germline CDR1 and CDR2: SGHRS and YFSETQ. Losses at the gene ends were 4 bases for V and 0 bases for J; bases not matched to a gene: 8. This CDR3 is 16 amino acids long. The CDR3 here is CASSLRTGPYQETQYF. Here the CDR3 DNA reads TGCGCCAGCAGCCTAAGGACAGGGCCGTACCAAGAGACCCAGTACTTC.

In this sample, this clonotype turned up a few times. The rearrangement uses TRBV4-2 and TRBJ2-5, with 11 bases identical to TRBD2. Trimming cost V 5 bases and J 7 bases; bases outside gene matches: 15. The V gene's germline CDR1 is LGHNA and CDR2 YNFKEQ. The CDR3 runs to 17 residues. The CDR3: CASSEKIIAGGRRTQYF. CDR3 sequence (DNA): TGTGCCAGCAGCGAAAAAATTATAGCGGGAGGGAGAAGGACCCAGTACTTC.

This chain uses TRBV7-6 with TRBJ2-7, with unresolved D. Germline CDR1 reads SGHVS; CDR2 reads FNYEAQ. Trimming stripped 5 bases from V and 0 bases from J, with 11 bases between. The CDR3 is made up of 14 amino acids. CDR3 nucleotide sequence: TGTGCCAGCAGCCCGGGCCCCAGCTCCTACGAGCAGTACTTC. It specifies CASSPGPSSYEQYF.

The V gene is TRBV7-2, the J gene TRBJ2-4; D remains ambiguous. Trimming pared 1 base from V and 5 bases from J, leaving 12 bases between. Germline V gene data show CDR1 as SGHTA and CDR2 as FQGNSA. CDR3 size: 15 residues. CDR3 in DNA: TGTGCCAGCAGCTTAGATCTAGGCACCCAAAACATTCAGTACTTC. Translated: CASSLDLGTQNIQYF. Supplemented by reference TRBV7-2 and TRBJ2-4, the full variable domain reads GAGVSQSPSNKVTEKGKDVELRCDPISGHTALYWYRQSLGQGLEFLIYFQGNSAPDKSGLPSDRFSAERTGGSVSTLTIQRTQQEDSAVYLCASSLDLGTQNIQYFGAGTRLSVL.

This clonotype was picked up a small number of times. The chain employs TRBV20-1 and TRBJ2-1, with 10 bases matching TRBD2. The trim removed 3 bases at V and 5 bases at J, leaving 7 bases unmatched. The CDR3 runs 15 residues. Germline V gives CDR1 DFQATT, CDR2 SNEGSKA (reference sequence). As DNA, the CDR3 is TGCAGTGCTAGGAAGAGGAGCGGGAGGGACAATGAGCAGTTCTTC. This sequence encodes CSARKRSGRDNEQFF.

The chain joins TRBV15 to TRBJ1-4, with D tentatively TRBD1 (5 bases). Germline V lookup: CDR1 LNHNV, CDR2 YYDKDF (reference sequence). The V end was cut by 5 bases, the J end by 5 bases, with 18 bases between. The CDR3 has 16 residues. The CDR3 nucleotides are TGTGCCACCAGCGACTGGGCTGGTCGGGGGAATGAAAAACTGTTTTTT. Its translation is CATSDWAGRGNEKLFF.

The CDR3, as DNA: TGCAGTGCTAACCCGCGGGGAGTAGGGATTGGCTACACCTTC. It is translated as CSANPRGVGIGYTF. V is TRBV20-1 and J is TRBJ1-2; D is unclear. The CDR3 covers 14 residues. V gave up 4 bases and J gave up 7 bases, with 19 bases separating them. Germline V gives CDR1 DFQATT, CDR2 SNEGSKA (reference sequence).

CDR3 bases: TGTGCCAGCAGTAAAGGGTTCCGCGGACTAGCGTCTAGCACAGATACGCAGTATTTT. Translation: CASSKGFRGLASSTDTQYF. The chain couples TRBV27 to TRBJ2-3, with 9 bases matching TRBD2. The trim removed 5 bases at V and 0 bases at J, leaving 15 bases unmatched. Looked up from germline, CDR1 is MNHEY and CDR2 is SMNVEV (reference sequence). The CDR3 runs 19 residues.

This clonotype was observed a few times. The rearrangement links TRBV20-1 to TRBJ2-3, with D hard to call. The V gene lost 3 bases and the J gene lost 0 bases, with 10 bases spanning the gap. CDR1 and CDR2 (germline): DFQATT, SNEGSKA (reference sequence). The CDR3 totals 14 residues. The CDR3 reads CSARLGISTDTQYF. In DNA form, the CDR3 reads TGCAGTGCTAGGCTTGGCATTAGCACAGATACGCAGTATTTT.

The V call is TRBV12-3 or TRBV12-4, the J call TRBJ2-7; possibly TRBD1 or TRBD2 for D (6 bases each). There are 15 residues in the CDR3. The germline V and J ends were trimmed by 6 bases and 2 bases, with 17 bases remaining between them. The CDR3 DNA follows: TGTGCCAGCAGACACGGCCCGGGGGCGGCCTACGAGCAGTACTTC. Its protein is CASRHGPGAAYEQYF.

This clonotype was detected only a few times. This chain connects TRBV5-1 to TRBJ2-3; D gene ambiguous. The CDR3 extends over 15 amino acids. Germline V CDR1 and CDR2: SGHRS, YFSETQ. Trimming took off 4 bases at V and 2 bases at J, with 14 bases between the two ends. CDR3 bases: TGCGCCAGCAGCGCCGGACCAACTACCACAGATACGCAGTATTTT. Encoded protein: CASSAGPTTTDTQYF.

The DNA of the CDR3 is TGTGCCAGCAGCCAACGACAGGACACCCAGTTCTTC. Its translation: CASSQRQDTQFF. The chain carries TRBV28 and TRBJ2-1; perhaps TRBD1 as D (6 bases). CDR1 is MDHEN, CDR2 SYDVKM, per germline. The length of the CDR3 is 12 residues. The V end lost 6 bases, the J end lost 13 bases, and 16 bases lay between the germline ends.

The gene calls are TRBV3-1 and TRBJ2-1; 8 bases are shared with TRBD2. This CDR3 spans 15 amino acids. Germline CDR1 LGHDT, CDR2 YNNKEL (reference sequence). V shed 1 base, J shed 8 bases, and the junction held 7 bases outside the gene matches. The CDR3 region has the DNA TGTGCCAGCAGCCAAGTCGGGAGGGCCGGGGATGAGCAGTTCTTC. Amino acid sequence: CASSQVGRAGDEQFF.

The chain employs TRBV7-2 and TRBJ1-3, with D unclear. CDR1 is SGHTA, CDR2 FQGNSA, per germline. The CDR3 consists of 13 residues. Trimming left V 6 bases short and J 0 bases short, with 6 bases between. CDR3 bases: TGTGCCAGCAGTTGGACCTCTGGAAACACCATATATTTT. It is translated as CASSWTSGNTIYF.

The chain has TRBV14 and TRBJ1-1, with D possibly being TRBD1 (6 bases). V shed 5 bases and J shed 1 base, with 11 bases lying between them. This CDR3 contains 14 residues. The germline V gene encodes CDR1 SGHDN and CDR2 FVKESK. The CDR3 spells CASSKGGRNTEAFF. The CDR3, as DNA: TGTGCCAGCAGCAAAGGGGGGCGGAACACTGAAGCTTTCTTT.

The table lists this clonotype with a few counts. V and J are TRBV10-3 and TRBJ2-7, with 9 positions matching TRBD1. V lost 8 bases, J lost 5 bases, and 10 bases stayed unmatched. The V gene's germline CDR1 is ENHRY and CDR2 SYGVKD. The CDR3 has 14 amino acids. CDR3 nucleotides: TGTGCCATCGGCCAGGGACAGGGTAGAGACGAGCAGTACTTC. This encodes CAIGQGQGRDEQYF.

The table lists this clonotype with a few counts. CDR3 loop: CASSSGLGSYNEQFF. The CDR3 nucleotides read TGCGCCAGCAGCTCCGGACTTGGCTCCTACAATGAGCAGTTCTTC. The chain uses TRBV5-1 and TRBJ2-1; D is possibly TRBD2 (5 bases). Germline loops: CDR1 SGHRS, CDR2 YFSETQ. V lost 3 bases and J 0 bases, leaving 10 bases between the germline ends. The CDR3 is made up of 15 amino acids.

The DNA for the CDR3 is TGTGCCATCAGTGGCCTAGCGGGAGGAGGAGATACGCAGTATTTT. Protein: CAISGLAGGGDTQYF. The chain recombines TRBV10-3 with TRBJ2-3, with 11 positions matching TRBD2. From germline, CDR1 is ENHRY and CDR2 SYGVKD. This CDR3 has 15 amino acids. V lost 4 bases, J lost 5 bases, and 5 bases stayed unmatched.

The chain recombines TRBV12-3 or TRBV12-4 with TRBJ1-1, with TRBD1 matching 7 bases. Unmatched junction bases numbered 8, after V lost 6 bases and J lost 1 base. The CDR3 covers 15 residues. The CDR3 nucleotides read TGTGCCAGCAGCCCCCACAGGGGCGGGAACACTGAAGCTTTCTTT. This translates into CASSPHRGGNTEAFF.

J is TRBJ2-3 and V is TRBV9, with 8 bases matching TRBD1. V was pared by 4 bases and J by 5 bases, with 18 bases of the junction left unmatched. The CDR3 is made up of 18 amino acids. Germline CDR1 and CDR2: SGDLS and YYNGEE. This CDR3 reads CASSTGGQVGTRVDTQYF. The CDR3 DNA reads TGTGCCAGCAGCACAGGGGGACAGGTCGGGACCCGGGTAGATACGCAGTATTTT. Looking up the rest from reference TRBV9 and TRBJ2-3 gives the full variable domain: DSGVTQTPKHLITATGQRVTLRCSPRSGDLSVYWYQQSLDQGLQFLIQYYNGEERAKGNILERFSAQQFPDLHSELNLSSLELGDSALYFCASSTGGQVGTRVDTQYFGPGTRLTVL.

Many counts were recorded for this clonotype. This chain uses TRBV12-3 or TRBV12-4 with TRBJ2-5; D gene unclear. The V gene lost 6 bases and the J gene lost 1 base, with 18 bases spanning the gap. This CDR3 comprises 16 residues. DNA for the CDR3: TGTGCCAGCAGCGACTCCAACTATTGGGGCCAAGAGACCCAGTACTTC. As protein: CASSDSNYWGQETQYF.

This clonotype was detected many times. J is TRBJ1-1 and V is TRBV12-3 or TRBV12-4, with TRBD1 matching 9 bases. V shed 6 bases and J 1 base; nucleotides not matched to a gene: 3. The CDR3 is 14 amino acids. Written as DNA, the CDR3 is TGTGCCAGCAGCCCGGACAGGGGGAACACTGAAGCTTTCTTT. This encodes CASSPDRGNTEAFF.

J is TRBJ2-1 and V is TRBV18, with D perhaps matching TRBD2 (5 bases). V dropped 5 bases and J dropped 5 bases, with 16 bases sitting between them. The CDR3 has 15 residues. Germline lookup yields CDR1 KGHSH and CDR2 LQKENI. This CDR3 reads CASSFVAADDNEQFF. In DNA form, the CDR3 reads TGTGCCAGCTCATTTGTGGCAGCGGATGACAATGAGCAGTTCTTC.